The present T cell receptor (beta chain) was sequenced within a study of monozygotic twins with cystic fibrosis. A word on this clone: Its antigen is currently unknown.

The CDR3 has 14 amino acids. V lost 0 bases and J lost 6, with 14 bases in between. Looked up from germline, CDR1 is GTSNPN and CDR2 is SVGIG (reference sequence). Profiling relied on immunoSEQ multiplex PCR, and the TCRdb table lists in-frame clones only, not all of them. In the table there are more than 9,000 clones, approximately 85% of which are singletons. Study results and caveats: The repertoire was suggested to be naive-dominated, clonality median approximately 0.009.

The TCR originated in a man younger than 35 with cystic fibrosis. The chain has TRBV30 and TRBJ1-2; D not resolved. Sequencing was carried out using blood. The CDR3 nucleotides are TGTGCCTGGAGTGTTAACCATCTGAACCATGGCTACACCTTC. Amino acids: CAWSVNHLNHGYTF.